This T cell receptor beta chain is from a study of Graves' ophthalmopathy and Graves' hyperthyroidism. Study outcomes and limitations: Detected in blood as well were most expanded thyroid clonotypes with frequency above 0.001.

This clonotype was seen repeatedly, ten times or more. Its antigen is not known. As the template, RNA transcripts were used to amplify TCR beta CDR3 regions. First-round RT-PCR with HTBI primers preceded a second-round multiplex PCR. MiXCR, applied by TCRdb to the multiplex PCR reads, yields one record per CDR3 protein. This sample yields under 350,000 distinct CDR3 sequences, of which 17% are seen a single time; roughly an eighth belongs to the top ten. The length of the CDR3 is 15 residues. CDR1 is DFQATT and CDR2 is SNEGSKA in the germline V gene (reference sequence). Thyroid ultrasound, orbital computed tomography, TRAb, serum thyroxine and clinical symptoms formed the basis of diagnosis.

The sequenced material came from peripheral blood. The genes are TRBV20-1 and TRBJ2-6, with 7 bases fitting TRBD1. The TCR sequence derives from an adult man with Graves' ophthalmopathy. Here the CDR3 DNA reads TGCGCTACCGACGGGACAGCCTCAGGGGCCAACGTCCTGACTTTC. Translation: CATDGTASGANVLTF.